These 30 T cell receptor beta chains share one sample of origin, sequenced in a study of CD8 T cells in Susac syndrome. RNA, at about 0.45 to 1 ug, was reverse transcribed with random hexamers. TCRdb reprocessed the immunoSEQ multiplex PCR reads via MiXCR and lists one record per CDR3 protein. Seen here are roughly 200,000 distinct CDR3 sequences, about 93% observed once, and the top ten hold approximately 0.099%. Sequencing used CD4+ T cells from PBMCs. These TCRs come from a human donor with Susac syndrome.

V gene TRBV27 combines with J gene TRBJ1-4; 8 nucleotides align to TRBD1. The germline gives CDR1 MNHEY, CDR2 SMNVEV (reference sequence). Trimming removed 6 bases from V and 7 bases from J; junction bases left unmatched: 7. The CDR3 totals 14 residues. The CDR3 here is CASRERTGSEKLFF. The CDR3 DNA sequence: TGTGCCAGCAGAGAAAGGACAGGGAGTGAAAAACTGTTTTTT.

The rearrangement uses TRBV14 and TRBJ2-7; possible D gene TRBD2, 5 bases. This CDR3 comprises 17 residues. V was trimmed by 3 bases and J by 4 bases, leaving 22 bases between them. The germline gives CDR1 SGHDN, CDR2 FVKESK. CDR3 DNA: TGTGCCAGCAGCCACGGCGCGACTAATCCCGTTTGGTACGAGCAGTACTTC. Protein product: CASSHGATNPVWYEQYF.

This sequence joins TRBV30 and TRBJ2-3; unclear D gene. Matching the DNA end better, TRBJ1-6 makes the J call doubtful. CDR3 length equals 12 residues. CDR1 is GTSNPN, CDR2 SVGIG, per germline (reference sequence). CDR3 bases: TGTGCCTGGAGTGGGGGTCTAGCGGGGCTCCACTTT. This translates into CAWSGGLAGLHF.

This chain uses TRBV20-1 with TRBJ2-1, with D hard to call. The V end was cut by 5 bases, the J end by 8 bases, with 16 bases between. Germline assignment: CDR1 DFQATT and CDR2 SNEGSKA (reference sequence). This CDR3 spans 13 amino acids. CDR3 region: CSAYISGLDEQFF. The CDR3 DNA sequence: TGCAGTGCTTACATTTCGGGTTTGGATGAGCAGTTCTTC.

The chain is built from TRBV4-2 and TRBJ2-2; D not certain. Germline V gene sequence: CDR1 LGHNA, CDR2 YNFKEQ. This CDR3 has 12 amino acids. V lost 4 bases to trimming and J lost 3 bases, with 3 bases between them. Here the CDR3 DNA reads TGTGCCAGCAGCCCCTACACCGGGGAGCTGTTTTTT. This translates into CASSPYTGELFF.

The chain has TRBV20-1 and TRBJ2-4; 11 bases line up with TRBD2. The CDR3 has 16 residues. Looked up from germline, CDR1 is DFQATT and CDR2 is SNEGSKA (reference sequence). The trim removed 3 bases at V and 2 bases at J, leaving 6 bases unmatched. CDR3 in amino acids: CSASLASGGPKNIQYF. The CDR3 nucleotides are TGCAGTGCTAGTTTGGCTAGCGGGGGGCCCAAAAACATTCAGTACTTC.

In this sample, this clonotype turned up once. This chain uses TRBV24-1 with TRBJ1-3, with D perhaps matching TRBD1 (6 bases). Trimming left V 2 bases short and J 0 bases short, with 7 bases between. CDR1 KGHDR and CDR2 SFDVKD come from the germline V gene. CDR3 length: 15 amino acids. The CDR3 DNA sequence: TGTGCCACCAGTGATTCACAGGGCTCTGGAAACACCATATATTTT. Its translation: CATSDSQGSGNTIYF.

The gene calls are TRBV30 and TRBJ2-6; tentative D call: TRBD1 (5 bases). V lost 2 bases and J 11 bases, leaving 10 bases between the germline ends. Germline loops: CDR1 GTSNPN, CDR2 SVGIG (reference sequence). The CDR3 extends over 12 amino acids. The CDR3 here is CAWSLLGDVLTF. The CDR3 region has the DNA TGTGCCTGGAGTTTGCTAGGGGACGTCCTGACTTTC.

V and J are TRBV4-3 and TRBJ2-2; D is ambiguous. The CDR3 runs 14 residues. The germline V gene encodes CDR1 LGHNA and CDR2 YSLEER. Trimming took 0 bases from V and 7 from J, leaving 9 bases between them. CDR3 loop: CASSQEEIFGELFF. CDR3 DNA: TGCGCCAGCAGCCAAGAGGAAATATTCGGGGAGCTGTTTTTT.

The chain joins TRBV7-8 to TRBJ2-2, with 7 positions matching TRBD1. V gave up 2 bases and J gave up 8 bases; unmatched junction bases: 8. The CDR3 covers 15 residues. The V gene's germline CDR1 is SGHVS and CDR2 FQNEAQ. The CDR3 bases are TGTGCCAGCAGCTTAACTGTGAGGGGGCAGGGGGAGCTGTTTTTT. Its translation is CASSLTVRGQGELFF.

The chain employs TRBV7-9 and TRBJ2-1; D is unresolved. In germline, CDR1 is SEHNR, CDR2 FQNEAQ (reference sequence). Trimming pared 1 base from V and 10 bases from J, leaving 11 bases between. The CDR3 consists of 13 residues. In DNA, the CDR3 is TGTGCCAGCAGCTTAGGGTTCGAGACCGAGCAGTTCTTC. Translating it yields CASSLGFETEQFF. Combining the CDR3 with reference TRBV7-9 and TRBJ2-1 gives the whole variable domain DTGVSQNPRHKITKRGQNVTFRCDPISEHNRLYWYRQTLGQGPEFLTYFQNEAQLEKSRLLSDRFSAERPKGSFSTLEIQRTEQGDSAMYLCASSLGFETEQFFGPGTRLTVL.

CDR3 loop: CASSSGTGHGYTF. The CDR3 nucleotides are TGTGCCAGCAGTTCCGGGACAGGGCATGGCTACACCTTC. The rearrangement joins TRBV6-5 to TRBJ1-2; 9 bases agree with TRBD1. J gave up 6 bases and V 4 bases, and 3 bases lay outside the gene matches. This CDR3 comprises 13 residues. The germline V gene has CDR1 MNHEY and CDR2 SVGAGI.

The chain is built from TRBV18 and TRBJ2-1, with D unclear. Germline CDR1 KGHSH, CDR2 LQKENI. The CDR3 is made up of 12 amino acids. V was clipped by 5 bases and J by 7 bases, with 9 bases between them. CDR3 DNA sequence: TGTGCCAGCTCATCTTATGGGAATGAGCAGTTCTTC. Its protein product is CASSSYGNEQFF.

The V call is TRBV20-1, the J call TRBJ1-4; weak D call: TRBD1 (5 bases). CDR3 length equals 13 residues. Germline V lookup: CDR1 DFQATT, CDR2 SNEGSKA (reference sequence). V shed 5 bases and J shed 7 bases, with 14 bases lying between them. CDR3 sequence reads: CSAPTTRGEKLFF. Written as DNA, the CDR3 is TGCAGTGCTCCGACCACGAGGGGTGAAAAACTGTTTTTT.

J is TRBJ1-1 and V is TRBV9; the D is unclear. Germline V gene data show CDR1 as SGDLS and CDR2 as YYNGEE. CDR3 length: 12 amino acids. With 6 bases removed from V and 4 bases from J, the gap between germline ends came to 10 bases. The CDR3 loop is CASTGEGTEAFF. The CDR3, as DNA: TGTGCCAGCACCGGGGAGGGCACTGAAGCTTTCTTT.

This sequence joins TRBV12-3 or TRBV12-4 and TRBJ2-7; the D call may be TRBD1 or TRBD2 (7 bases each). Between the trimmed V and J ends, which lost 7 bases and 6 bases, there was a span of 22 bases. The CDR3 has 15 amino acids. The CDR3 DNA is TGTGCCAGCACCGAAAAGCAACAGGGGAGGGGCGAGCAGTACTTC. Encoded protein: CASTEKQQGRGEQYF.

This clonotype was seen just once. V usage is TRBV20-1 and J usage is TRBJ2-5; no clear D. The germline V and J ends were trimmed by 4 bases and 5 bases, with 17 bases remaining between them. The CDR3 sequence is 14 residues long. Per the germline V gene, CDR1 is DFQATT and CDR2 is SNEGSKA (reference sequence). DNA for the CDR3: TGCAGTGCTAACGGAAAGGGCTGGATGGAGACCCAGTACTTC. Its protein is CSANGKGWMETQYF.

CDR3 region: CSVEDQQLASTDTQYF. The CDR3, as DNA: TGCAGCGTTGAAGATCAGCAACTCGCGAGCACAGATACGCAGTATTTT. The gene calls are TRBV29-1 and TRBJ2-3; unclear D gene. V lost 0 bases and J 0 bases, leaving 13 bases between the germline ends. This CDR3 contains 16 residues. CDR1 and CDR2 (germline): SQVTM, ANQGSEA.

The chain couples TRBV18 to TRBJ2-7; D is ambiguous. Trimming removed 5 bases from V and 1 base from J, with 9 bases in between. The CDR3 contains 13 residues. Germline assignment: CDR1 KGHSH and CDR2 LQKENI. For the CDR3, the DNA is TGTGCCAGCTCAGGGCTGGATTCCTACGAGCAGTACTTC. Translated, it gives CASSGLDSYEQYF. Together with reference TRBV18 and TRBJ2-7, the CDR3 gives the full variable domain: NAGVMQNPRHLVRRRGQEARLRCSPMKGHSHVYWYRQLPEEGLKFMVYLQKENIIDESGMPKERFSAEFPKEGPSILRIQQVVRGDSAAYFCASSGLDSYEQYFGPGTRLTVT.

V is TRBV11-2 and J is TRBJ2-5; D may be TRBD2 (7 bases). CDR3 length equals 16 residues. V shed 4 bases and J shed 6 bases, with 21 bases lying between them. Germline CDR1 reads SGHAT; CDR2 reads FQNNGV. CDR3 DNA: TGTGCCAGCAGCTCAGAGGGGGGGAGAAGGGAAAAGACCCAGTACTTC. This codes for CASSSEGGRREKTQYF.

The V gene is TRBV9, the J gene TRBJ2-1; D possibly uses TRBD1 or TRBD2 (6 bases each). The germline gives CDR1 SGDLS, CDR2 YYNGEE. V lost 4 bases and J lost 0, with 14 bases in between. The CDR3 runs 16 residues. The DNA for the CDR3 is TGTGCCAGCAGCCCCTTGGGGGGCAGCTCCTACAATGAGCAGTTCTTC. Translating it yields CASSPLGGSSYNEQFF.

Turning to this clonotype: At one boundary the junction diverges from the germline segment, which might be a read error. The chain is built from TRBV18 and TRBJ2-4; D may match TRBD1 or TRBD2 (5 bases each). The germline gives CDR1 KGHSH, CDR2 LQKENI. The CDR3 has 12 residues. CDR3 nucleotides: TGTGCCAGCTCAGGATACCCCGGGACGCCCAACTTC. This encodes CASSGYPGTPNF.

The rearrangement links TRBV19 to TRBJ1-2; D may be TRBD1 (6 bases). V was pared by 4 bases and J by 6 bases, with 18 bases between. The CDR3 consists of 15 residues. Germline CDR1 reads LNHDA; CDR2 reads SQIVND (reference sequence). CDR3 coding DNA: TGTGCCAGTAGTAGTGGGGGCAGGGGCGCCCATGGCTACACCTTC. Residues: CASSSGGRGAHGYTF.

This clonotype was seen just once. CDR3 DNA sequence: TGTGCCACCAGCAGAAATAAAGACTACGAGCAGTACTTC. Protein product: CATSRNKDYEQYF. J is TRBJ2-7 and V is TRBV15; no reliable D call. The CDR3 contains 13 residues. Germline loops: CDR1 LNHNV, CDR2 YYDKDF (reference sequence). Trimming removed 2 bases from V and 3 bases from J, with 8 bases in between.

CDR3 protein: CASSRQENGYTF. The CDR3 bases are TGTGCCAGCAGTAGACAGGAAAATGGCTACACCTTC. V gene TRBV6-6 combines with J gene TRBJ1-2, with a tentative D call TRBD1 (6 bases). The CDR3 has 12 residues. V lost 5 bases to trimming and J lost 6 bases, with 10 bases between them. Per the germline V gene, CDR1 is MNHNY and CDR2 is SVGAGI (reference sequence).

The CDR3 DNA is TGTGCCAGCAGTTTCCTCGGGGGGGACGCTGAAGCTTTCTTT. This sequence encodes CASSFLGGDAEAFF. The chain joins TRBV28 to TRBJ1-1, with D possibly matching TRBD1 (5 bases). Germline V lookup: CDR1 MDHEN, CDR2 SYDVKM. V was clipped by 3 bases and J by 6 bases, with 14 bases between them. The CDR3 consists of 14 residues.

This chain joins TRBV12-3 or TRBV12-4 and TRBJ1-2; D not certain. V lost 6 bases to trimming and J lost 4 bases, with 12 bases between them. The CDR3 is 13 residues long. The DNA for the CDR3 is TGTGCCAGCAGCCCACAGAACAGCTATGGCTACACCTTC. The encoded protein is CASSPQNSYGYTF.

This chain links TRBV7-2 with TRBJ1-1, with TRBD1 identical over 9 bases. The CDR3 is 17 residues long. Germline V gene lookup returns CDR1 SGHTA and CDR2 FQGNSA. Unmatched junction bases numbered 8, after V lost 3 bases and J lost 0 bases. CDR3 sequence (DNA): TGTGCCAGCAGCTTTCCACGACAGGGGGTATTGAACACTGAAGCTTTCTTT. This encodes CASSFPRQGVLNTEAFF.

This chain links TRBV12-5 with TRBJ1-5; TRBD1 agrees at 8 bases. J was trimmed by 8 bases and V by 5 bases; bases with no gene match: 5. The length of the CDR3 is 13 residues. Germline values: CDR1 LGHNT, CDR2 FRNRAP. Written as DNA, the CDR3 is TGTGCTAGTGGTCGACAGGGGAACGAGCCCCAGCATTTT. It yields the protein CASGRQGNEPQHF.

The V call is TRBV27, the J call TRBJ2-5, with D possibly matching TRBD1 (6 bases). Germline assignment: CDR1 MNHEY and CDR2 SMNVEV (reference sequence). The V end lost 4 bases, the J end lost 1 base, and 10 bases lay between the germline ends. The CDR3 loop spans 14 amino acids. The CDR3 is CASSSHRVQETQYF. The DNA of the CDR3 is TGTGCCAGCAGTTCCCACAGGGTCCAAGAGACCCAGTACTTC.